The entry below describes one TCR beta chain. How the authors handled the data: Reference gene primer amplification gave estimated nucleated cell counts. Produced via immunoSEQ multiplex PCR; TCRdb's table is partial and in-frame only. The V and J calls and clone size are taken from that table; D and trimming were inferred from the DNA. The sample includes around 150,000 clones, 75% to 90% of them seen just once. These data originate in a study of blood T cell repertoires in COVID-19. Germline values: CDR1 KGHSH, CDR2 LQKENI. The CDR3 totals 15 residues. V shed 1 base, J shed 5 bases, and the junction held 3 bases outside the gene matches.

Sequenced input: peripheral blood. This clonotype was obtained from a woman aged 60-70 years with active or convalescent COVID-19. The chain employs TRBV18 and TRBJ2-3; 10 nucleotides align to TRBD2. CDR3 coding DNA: TGTGCCAGCTCACCACGGACTAGCGGCGGAGATACGCAGTATTTT. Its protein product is CASSPRTSGGDTQYF.